The 5 T cell receptor beta chains presented below share a single source sample, sequenced in a study of T-cell reconstitution after alpha-beta-depleted transplantation in children. The TCRbeta library was prepared with unique molecular identifiers. TCRdb independently ran MiXCR on the PCR reads; one entry per CDR3 protein. The sample lists about a million distinct CDR3 sequences; roughly 29% were seen once. This material consisted of PBMCs, mostly from graft donor cells, taken 360 days after TCRalphabeta/CD19-depleted stem cell transplant. The receptors derive from a boy under three years old who had a stem cell transplant for SCID, so the T cells may come from the graft donor.

The chain carries TRBV5-1 and TRBJ1-1, with D unresolved. The CDR3 runs to 14 residues. V shed 7 bases and J shed 5 bases, with 18 bases lying between them. Germline V CDR1 and CDR2: SGHRS, YFSETQ. The CDR3 DNA sequence: TGCGCCAGCGGCCAAGGAGGGCAATGGACTGAAGCTTTCTTT. This translates into CASGQGGQWTEAFF.

This rearrangement joins TRBV5-6 to TRBJ2-2; D assignment may be TRBD1 or TRBD2 (5 bases each). Germline CDR1 SGHDT, CDR2 YYEEEE. Between the trimmed V and J ends, which lost 3 bases and 9 bases, there was a span of 21 bases. The CDR3 is 16 residues long. CDR3 in amino acids: CASSWGMTSGTRELFF. CDR3 sequence (DNA): TGTGCCAGCAGCTGGGGAATGACGTCGGGGACCAGGGAGCTGTTTTTT.

This clonotype has a handful of counts. This rearrangement joins TRBV24-1 to TRBJ2-6, with D uncertain. Trimming left V 0 bases short and J 0 bases short, with 8 bases between. Germline assignment: CDR1 KGHDR and CDR2 SFDVKD. The CDR3 contains 17 residues. The CDR3 coding sequence is TGTGCCACCAGTGATTTGAGGGCCCCCTCTGGGGCCAACGTCCTGACTTTC. The encoded protein is CATSDLRAPSGANVLTF.

The chain combines TRBV27 with TRBJ2-7, with D possibly TRBD2 on 5 matching bases. This CDR3 region has 14 residues. Germline assignment: CDR1 MNHEY and CDR2 SMNVEV (reference sequence). V shed 0 bases and J shed 5 bases, with 11 bases lying between them. In nucleotides, the CDR3 is TGTGCCAGCAGTTTATCCTCGGGGTCAAACGAGCAGTACTTC. It codes for CASSLSSGSNEQYF.

This clonotype has a count of ten or more. The chain recombines TRBV20-1 with TRBJ2-1, with a weak D call TRBD2 (7 bases). CDR1 and CDR2 (germline): DFQATT, SNEGSKA (reference sequence). Trimming removed 3 bases at V and 2 bases at J, with 11 bases between. This CDR3 has 14 residues. CDR3 amino acids: CSARPGGPYNEQFF. DNA for the CDR3: TGCAGTGCTAGGCCGGGGGGCCCCTACAATGAGCAGTTCTTC.